This passage covers 23 T cell receptor beta chains from one sample sequenced in a study of cytomegalovirus exposure and HLA in healthy donors (TCRdb year 2017). The library came from the immunoSEQ multiplex PCR assay. TCRdb took over this immuneACCESS table, retaining in-frame rearrangements with V and J assigned. Such tables are incomplete; in checked studies, under half of the missing clones stem from an unresolved V gene, and the remainder is unexplained. The sample table records some 180,000 clones; around 86% of these occur just once. Of the sample, 6% to 8% falls within the top ten clones. The material sequenced was PBMCs. The source of these receptors is a man aged 25 to 45 in good health and CMV-seropositive.

V gene TRBV19 combines with J gene TRBJ1-5; a possible D gene is TRBD1 (5 bases). CDR1 is LNHDA, CDR2 SQIVND, per germline (reference sequence). Trimming took off 5 bases at V and 1 base at J, with 9 bases between the two ends. The CDR3 covers 14 residues. CDR3 sequence reads: CASSEGPSNQPQHF. Here the CDR3 DNA reads TGTGCCAGTAGTGAGGGACCGAGCAATCAGCCCCAGCATTTT.

The chain carries TRBV9 and TRBJ2-5, with D unclear. Trimming took 0 bases from V and 3 from J, leaving 6 bases between them. Germline V lookup: CDR1 SGDLS, CDR2 YYNGEE. CDR3 length: 13 residues. The CDR3 is CASSVALEETQYF. Here the CDR3 DNA reads TGTGCCAGCAGCGTAGCCCTAGAAGAGACCCAGTACTTC.

Comment on this clone: This specimen includes other DNA sequences encoding the same CDR3. The chain carries TRBV29-1 and TRBJ1-1; D gene ambiguous. CDR3 length: 11 residues. V lost 6 bases and J lost 0, with 5 bases in between. Germline V gene data show CDR1 as SQVTM and CDR2 as ANQGSEA. CDR3 DNA: TGCAGCGTAGGAGTGAACACTGAAGCTTTCTTT. Its protein is CSVGVNTEAFF.

The rearrangement joins TRBV9 to TRBJ2-2; tentative D call: TRBD2 (5 bases). There are 16 residues in the CDR3. Germline CDR1 SGDLS, CDR2 YYNGEE. Trimming pared 0 bases from V and 1 base from J, leaving 10 bases between. The CDR3 DNA follows: TGTGCCAGCAGCGTAGGAGCTAGCCAGAACACCGGGGAGCTGTTTTTT. Amino acid sequence: CASSVGASQNTGELFF.

This chain connects TRBV5-4 to TRBJ1-4, with 7 positions matching TRBD1. The CDR3 length is 15 residues. The junction had 8 bases not matched to a gene; V was cut back by 4 bases and J by 5 bases. Germline V gene data show CDR1 as SGHNT and CDR2 as YYREEE (reference sequence). CDR3 in amino acids: CASSENRGLNEKLFF. The CDR3 DNA reads as TGTGCCAGCAGCGAGAACAGGGGCCTAAATGAAAAACTGTTTTTT. Looking up the rest from reference TRBV5-4 and TRBJ1-4 gives the full variable domain: ETGVTQSPTHLIKTRGQQVTLRCSSQSGHNTVSWYQQALGQGPQFIFQYYREEENGRGNFPPRFSGLQFPNYSSELNVNALELDDSALYLCASSENRGLNEKLFFGSGTQLSVL.

V is TRBV6-1 and J is TRBJ2-7; D possibly uses TRBD1 or TRBD2 (5 bases each). Trimming took 7 bases from V and 2 from J, leaving 15 bases between them. The CDR3 loop spans 14 amino acids. Germline assignment: CDR1 MNHNS and CDR2 SASEGT. The CDR3 reads CASIGPKGPYEQYF. The CDR3 DNA reads TGTGCCAGCATTGGGCCGAAGGGACCCTACGAGCAGTACTTC.

The rearrangement uses TRBV7-9 and TRBJ1-1; D might be TRBD1 (6 bases). From germline, CDR1 is SEHNR and CDR2 FQNEAQ (reference sequence). The CDR3 consists of 14 residues. Deletions cut 3 bases from V and 6 bases from J, with 14 bases between. For the CDR3, the DNA is TGTGCCAGCAGCTTCCAACAGGGAAGAGCTGAAGCTTTCTTT. The encoded protein is CASSFQQGRAEAFF.

The CDR3 region is CASSQELERPETQYF. CDR3 coding DNA: TGTGCCAGCAGCCAAGAACTGGAACGGCCAGAGACCCAGTACTTC. J is TRBJ2-5 and V is TRBV4-2; D gene unclear. This CDR3 is built from 15 residues. Per germline, CDR1 LGHNA and CDR2 YNFKEQ. V lost 0 bases to trimming and J lost 4 bases, with 12 bases between them.

The gene calls are TRBV11-3 and TRBJ1-1; a possible D gene is TRBD1 (6 bases). Germline V lookup: CDR1 SGHNT, CDR2 YENEEA. The CDR3 is made up of 16 amino acids. V was clipped by 3 bases and J by 3 bases, with 17 bases between them. The CDR3 sequence: CASSFSGGWRDTEAFF. DNA for the CDR3: TGTGCCAGCAGCTTTTCCGGGGGCTGGAGGGACACTGAAGCTTTCTTT.

The chain recombines TRBV6-1 with TRBJ2-4; 7 bases map to TRBD2. This CDR3 has 15 residues. With V trimmed by 5 bases and J by 0 bases, 4 bases remained unmatched. The germline V gene encodes CDR1 MNHNS and CDR2 SASEGT. This CDR3 reads CASSLSGTAKNIQYF. The CDR3 DNA is TGTGCCAGCAGTTTAAGCGGGACAGCCAAAAACATTCAGTACTTC.

The chain is built from TRBV6-4 and TRBJ1-1, with TRBD1 identical over 8 bases. The CDR3 spans 13 residues. After removal of 5 bases from V and 4 bases from J, the junction contained 3 bases not matched to a gene. Germline lookup yields CDR1 MRHNA and CDR2 SNTAGT. CDR3 DNA sequence: TGTGCCAGCAGTTATACAGGGGGCACTGAAGCTTTCTTT. This gives the protein CASSYTGGTEAFF.

V is TRBV10-2 and J is TRBJ2-2; no clear D. The germline CDR1 and CDR2 sequences are WSHSY and SAAADI. The V end was cut by 4 bases, the J end by 5 bases, with 5 bases between. This CDR3 contains 12 residues. The CDR3 loop is CASSGGTGELFF. The CDR3, as DNA: TGCGCCAGCAGTGGGGGAACCGGGGAGCTGTTTTTT.

The chain has TRBV4-3 and TRBJ2-7; maybe TRBD2 (5 bases). The V and J ends lost 4 bases and 3 bases respectively, with 16 bases between them. CDR1 is LGHNA and CDR2 is YSLEER in the germline V gene. This CDR3 contains 15 residues. This CDR3 is CASSLSRRQNYEQYF. The CDR3 nucleotides are TGCGCCAGCAGCCTCTCCAGGAGGCAGAACTACGAGCAGTACTTC.

V usage is TRBV6-1 and J usage is TRBJ1-5, with D hard to call. CDR1 is MNHNS and CDR2 is SASEGT in the germline V gene. There are 14 residues in the CDR3. Trimming left V 6 bases short and J 3 bases short, with 12 bases between. CDR3 loop: CASRMAGTNQPQHF. CDR3 DNA sequence: TGTGCCAGCAGGATGGCAGGTACCAATCAGCCCCAGCATTTT.

This chain uses TRBV6-6 with TRBJ1-2; possible D gene TRBD1, 5 bases. CDR1 MNHNY and CDR2 SVGAGI come from the germline V gene (reference sequence). This CDR3 comprises 16 residues. Trimming removed 0 bases from V and 4 bases from J, with 15 bases in between. The CDR3 spells CASSYSGEGLVYGYTF. For the CDR3, the DNA is TGTGCCAGCAGTTACTCCGGGGAGGGGCTCGTCTATGGCTACACCTTC.

This clone was seen just once. The chain links TRBV19 to TRBJ2-5, with 9 bases identical to TRBD1. The germline gives CDR1 LNHDA, CDR2 SQIVND (reference sequence). The CDR3 covers 15 residues. The trim removed 3 bases at V and 4 bases at J, leaving 6 bases unmatched. The CDR3 region is CASSIPPGQGETQYF. Written as DNA, the CDR3 is TGTGCCAGTAGTATTCCCCCGGGACAGGGAGAGACCCAGTACTTC.

This rearrangement joins TRBV28 to TRBJ2-3; no firm D call. Germline CDR1 MDHEN, CDR2 SYDVKM. CDR3 length: 11 amino acids. V was trimmed by 7 bases and J by 6 bases, leaving 8 bases between them. CDR3 nucleotide sequence: TGTGCCAGCACGCGTTTGGATACGCAGTATTTT. Protein: CASTRLDTQYF.

The DNA of the CDR3 is TGTGCCAGCAGTGGGGTGGTAGGGAACACTGAAGCTTTCTTT. Its protein product is CASSGVVGNTEAFF. V usage is TRBV6-1 and J usage is TRBJ1-1; D not certain. V lost 4 bases and J lost 1, with 10 bases in between. Germline V gene lookup returns CDR1 MNHNS and CDR2 SASEGT. This CDR3 region has 14 residues.

Turning to this clone: This same CDR3 is encoded by further DNA sequences in the sample. V is TRBV28 and J is TRBJ1-5; D not certain. Per the germline V gene, CDR1 is MDHEN and CDR2 is SYDVKM. CDR3 length: 11 amino acids. V lost 2 bases and J 6 bases, leaving 2 bases between the germline ends. The CDR3 spells CASSLGQPQHF. The DNA of the CDR3 is TGTGCCAGCAGTTTAGGTCAGCCCCAGCATTTT.

The chain carries TRBV6-6 and TRBJ1-5; 10 bases map to TRBD1. This CDR3 has 15 amino acids. Germline assignment: CDR1 MNHNY and CDR2 SVGAGI (reference sequence). Trimming removed 5 bases from V and 6 bases from J; junction bases left unmatched: 7. The CDR3 DNA sequence: TGTGCCAGCAGTGCCGACAGGGGGCAAAGTCAGCCCCAGCATTTT. Residues: CASSADRGQSQPQHF.

The chain couples TRBV15 to TRBJ2-6; D ambiguous. The CDR3 extends over 14 amino acids. Germline CDR1 reads LNHNV; CDR2 reads YYDKDF (reference sequence). V dropped 9 bases and J dropped 0 bases, with 9 bases sitting between them. The CDR3 loop is CATKHGSGANVLTF. CDR3 DNA sequence: TGTGCCACAAAGCACGGCTCTGGGGCCAACGTCCTGACTTTC.

The V call is TRBV11-2, the J call TRBJ2-4; the D gene is possibly TRBD2 (5 bases). Per germline, CDR1 SGHAT and CDR2 FQNNGV. CDR3 length: 15 amino acids. Trimming removed 4 bases from V and 0 bases from J, with 10 bases in between. CDR3 DNA sequence: TGTGCCAGCAGCTCCCGGGAACCAGCCAAAAACATTCAGTACTTC. This translates into CASSSREPAKNIQYF.

The J gene is TRBJ2-2, the V gene TRBV7-8, with TRBD2 identical over 14 bases. Per the germline V gene, CDR1 is SGHVS and CDR2 is FQNEAQ. The length of the CDR3 is 15 residues. V was pared by 5 bases and J by 6 bases, with 2 bases of the junction left unmatched. The CDR3 is CASSGTSGGAGELFF. CDR3 coding DNA: TGTGCCAGCAGCGGGACTAGCGGGGGCGCCGGGGAGCTGTTTTTT. The whole variable domain, filled in from reference TRBV7-8 and TRBJ2-2, reads GAGVSQSPRYKVAKRGQDVALRCDPISGHVSLFWYQQALGQGPEFLTYFQNEAQLDKSGLPSDRFFAERPEGSVSTLKIQRTQQEDSAVYLCASSGTSGGAGELFFGEGSRLTVL.